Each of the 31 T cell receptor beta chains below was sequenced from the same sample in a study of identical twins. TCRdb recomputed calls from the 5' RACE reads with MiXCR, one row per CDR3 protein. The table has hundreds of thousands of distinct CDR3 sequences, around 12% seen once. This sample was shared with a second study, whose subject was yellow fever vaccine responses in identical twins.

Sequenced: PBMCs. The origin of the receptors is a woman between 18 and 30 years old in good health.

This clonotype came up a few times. Written as DNA, the CDR3 is TGTGCCAGCAGCCAAACTAGCAGCATGAACACTGAAGCTTTCTTT. It translates to CASSQTSSMNTEAFF. This sequence joins TRBV3-1 and TRBJ1-1; D ambiguous. Germline CDR1 LGHDT, CDR2 YNNKEL (reference sequence). V was shortened by 2 bases and J by 0 bases, with 10 bases between the two germline ends. The CDR3 consists of 15 residues.

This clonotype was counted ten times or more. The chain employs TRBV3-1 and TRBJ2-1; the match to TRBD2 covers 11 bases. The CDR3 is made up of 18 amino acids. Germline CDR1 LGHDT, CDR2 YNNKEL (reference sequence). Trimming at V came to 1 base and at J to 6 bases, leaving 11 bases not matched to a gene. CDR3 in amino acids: CASSQVGPSGGQGNEQFF. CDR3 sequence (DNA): TGTGCCAGCAGCCAAGTGGGCCCTAGCGGGGGGCAGGGCAATGAGCAGTTCTTC.

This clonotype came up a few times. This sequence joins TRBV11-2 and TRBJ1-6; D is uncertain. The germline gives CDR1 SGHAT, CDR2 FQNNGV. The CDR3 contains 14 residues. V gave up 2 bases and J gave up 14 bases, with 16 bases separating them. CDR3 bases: TGTGCCAGCAGCTTAACCCGGGATTCCTTCACCCTCCACTTT. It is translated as CASSLTRDSFTLHF.

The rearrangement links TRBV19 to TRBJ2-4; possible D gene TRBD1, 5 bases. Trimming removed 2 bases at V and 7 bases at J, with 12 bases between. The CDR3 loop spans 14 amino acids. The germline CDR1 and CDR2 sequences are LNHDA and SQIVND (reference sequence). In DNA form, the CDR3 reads TGTGCCAGTAGTATACAGGGTTTGGGGAACATTCAGTACTTC. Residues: CASSIQGLGNIQYF.

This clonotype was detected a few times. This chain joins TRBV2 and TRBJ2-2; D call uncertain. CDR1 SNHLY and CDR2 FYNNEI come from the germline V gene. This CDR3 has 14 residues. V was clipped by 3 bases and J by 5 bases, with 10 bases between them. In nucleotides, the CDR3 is TGTGCCAGCAGTGACCCGAACGGTACCGGGGAGCTGTTTTTT. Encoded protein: CASSDPNGTGELFF.

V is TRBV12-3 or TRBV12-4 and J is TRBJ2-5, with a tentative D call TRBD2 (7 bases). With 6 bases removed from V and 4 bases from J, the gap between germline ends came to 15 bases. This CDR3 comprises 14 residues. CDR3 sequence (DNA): TGTGCCAGCAGGAGGGAGGGGGTTTCAGAGACCCAGTACTTC. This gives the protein CASRREGVSETQYF.

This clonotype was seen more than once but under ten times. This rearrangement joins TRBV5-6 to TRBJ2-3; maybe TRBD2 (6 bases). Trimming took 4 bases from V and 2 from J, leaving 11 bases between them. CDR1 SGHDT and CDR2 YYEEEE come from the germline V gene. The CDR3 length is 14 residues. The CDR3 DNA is TGTGCCAGCAGCCAACCGGACTACACAGATACGCAGTATTTT. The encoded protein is CASSQPDYTDTQYF.

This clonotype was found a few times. The CDR3 sequence: CATSEQGGSYNEQFF. CDR3 nucleotide sequence: TGTGCCACCAGTGAACAGGGGGGATCCTACAATGAGCAGTTCTTC. The chain employs TRBV24-1 and TRBJ2-1, with TRBD1 matching over 8 bases. Germline values: CDR1 KGHDR, CDR2 SFDVKD. The CDR3 sequence is 15 residues long. The V segment lost 4 bases and the J segment 1 base; nucleotides outside the gene matches: 2.

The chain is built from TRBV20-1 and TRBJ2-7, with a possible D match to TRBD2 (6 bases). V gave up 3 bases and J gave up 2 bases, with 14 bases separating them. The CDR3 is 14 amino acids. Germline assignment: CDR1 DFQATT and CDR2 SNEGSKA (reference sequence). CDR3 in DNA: TGCAGTGCTAGGTACGCCGGGAGTCCCTACGAGCAGTACTTC. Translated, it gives CSARYAGSPYEQYF.

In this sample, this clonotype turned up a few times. The CDR3 protein is CASSLELGIETQYF. CDR3 coding DNA: TGTGCCAGCAGCTTAGAGTTGGGGATAGAGACCCAGTACTTC. J is TRBJ2-5 and V is TRBV11-2; D is undetermined. The CDR3 is 14 amino acids. The germline V gene has CDR1 SGHAT and CDR2 FQNNGV. Trimming cost V 0 bases and J 4 bases, with 9 bases left between them.

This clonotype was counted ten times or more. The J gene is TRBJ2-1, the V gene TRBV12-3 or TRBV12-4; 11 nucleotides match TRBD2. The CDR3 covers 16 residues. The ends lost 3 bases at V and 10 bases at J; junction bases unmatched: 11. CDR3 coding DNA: TGTGCCAGCAGTTTGATTAGCGGGGGGGCAGGGAACGAGCAGTTCTTC. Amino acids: CASSLISGGAGNEQFF.

CDR3 residues: CASSYSGSKNIQYF. CDR3 coding DNA: TGTGCCAGCAGTTACTCAGGGTCCAAAAACATTCAGTACTTC. The chain joins TRBV6-2 or TRBV6-3 to TRBJ2-4, with D unclear. V was trimmed by 0 bases and J by 2 bases, leaving 5 bases between them. The CDR3 runs to 14 residues. Germline V gives CDR1 MNHEY, CDR2 SVGEGT.

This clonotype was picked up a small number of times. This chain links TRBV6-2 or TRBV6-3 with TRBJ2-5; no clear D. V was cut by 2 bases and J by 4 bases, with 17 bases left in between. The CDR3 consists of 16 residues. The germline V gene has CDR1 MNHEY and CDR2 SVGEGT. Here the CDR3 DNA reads TGTGCCAGCAGTTACGTTTGGACCCAAGGGCGAGAGACCCAGTACTTC. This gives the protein CASSYVWTQGRETQYF.

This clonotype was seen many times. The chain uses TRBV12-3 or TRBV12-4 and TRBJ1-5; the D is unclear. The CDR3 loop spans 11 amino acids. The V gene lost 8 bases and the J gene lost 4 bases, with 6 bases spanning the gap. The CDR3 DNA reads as TGTGCCAGCGGGAAGAATCAGCCCCAGCATTTT. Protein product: CASGKNQPQHF.

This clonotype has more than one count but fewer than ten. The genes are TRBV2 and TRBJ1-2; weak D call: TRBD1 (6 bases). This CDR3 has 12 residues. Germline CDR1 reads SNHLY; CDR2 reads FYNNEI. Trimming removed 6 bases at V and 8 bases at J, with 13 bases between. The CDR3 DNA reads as TGTGCCAGCAGAAGTTATCAGGGGGGCTACACCTTC. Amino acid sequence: CASRSYQGGYTF.

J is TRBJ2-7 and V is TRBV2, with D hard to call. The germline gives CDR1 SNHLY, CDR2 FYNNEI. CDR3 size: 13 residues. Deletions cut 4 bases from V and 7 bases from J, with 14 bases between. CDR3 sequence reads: CASSGGESREQYV. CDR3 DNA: TGTGCCAGCAGTGGTGGGGAATCGAGGGAGCAGTACGTC.

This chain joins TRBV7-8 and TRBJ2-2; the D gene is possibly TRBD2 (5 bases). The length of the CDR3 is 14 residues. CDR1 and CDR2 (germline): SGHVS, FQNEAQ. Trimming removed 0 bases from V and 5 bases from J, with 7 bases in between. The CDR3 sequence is CASSLATGTGELFF. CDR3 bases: TGTGCCAGCAGCTTAGCGACGGGAACCGGGGAGCTGTTTTTT.

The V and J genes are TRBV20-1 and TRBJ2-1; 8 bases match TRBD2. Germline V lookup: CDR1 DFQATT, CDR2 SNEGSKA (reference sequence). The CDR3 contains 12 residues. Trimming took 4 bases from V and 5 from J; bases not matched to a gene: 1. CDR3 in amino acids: CSAIAGNNEQFF. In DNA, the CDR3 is TGCAGTGCTATAGCGGGAAACAATGAGCAGTTCTTC.

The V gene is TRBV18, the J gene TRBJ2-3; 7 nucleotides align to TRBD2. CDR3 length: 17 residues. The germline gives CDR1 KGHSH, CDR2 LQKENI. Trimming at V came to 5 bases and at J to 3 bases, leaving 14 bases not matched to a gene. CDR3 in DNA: TGTGCCAGCTCATGGGCGGGGGACCTCGGTACTACAGATACGCAGTATTTT. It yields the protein CASSWAGDLGTTDTQYF.

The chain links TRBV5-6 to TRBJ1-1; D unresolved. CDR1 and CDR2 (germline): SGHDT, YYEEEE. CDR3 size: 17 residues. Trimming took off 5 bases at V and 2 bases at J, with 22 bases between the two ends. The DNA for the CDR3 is TGTGCCAGCAGATCCGAACTTGAGGGCCTATTCAACACTGAAGCTTTCTTT. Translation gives CASRSELEGLFNTEAFF. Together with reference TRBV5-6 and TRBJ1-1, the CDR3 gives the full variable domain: DAGVTQSPTHLIKTRGQQVTLRCSPKSGHDTVSWYQQALGQGPQFIFQYYEEEERQRGNFPDRFSGHQFPNYSSELNVNALLLGDSALYLCASRSELEGLFNTEAFFGQGTRLTVV.

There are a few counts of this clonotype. The CDR3 loop is CASSDPSGGAYNEQFF. The CDR3 nucleotides read TGCGCCAGCAGTGACCCTAGCGGGGGGGCCTACAATGAGCAGTTCTTC. The chain recombines TRBV10-2 with TRBJ2-1, with 12 bases identical to TRBD2. Unmatched junction bases numbered 2, after V lost 3 bases and J lost 2 bases. Germline values: CDR1 WSHSY, CDR2 SAAADI. There are 16 residues in the CDR3.

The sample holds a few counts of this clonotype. CDR3 sequence reads: CASSDVVTEAFF. For the CDR3, the DNA is TGTGCCAGCAGTGATGTGGTCACTGAAGCTTTCTTT. This rearrangement joins TRBV2 to TRBJ1-1; D remains unclear. With 3 bases removed from V and 4 bases from J, the gap between germline ends came to 6 bases. The germline V gene encodes CDR1 SNHLY and CDR2 FYNNEI. This CDR3 is built from 12 residues.

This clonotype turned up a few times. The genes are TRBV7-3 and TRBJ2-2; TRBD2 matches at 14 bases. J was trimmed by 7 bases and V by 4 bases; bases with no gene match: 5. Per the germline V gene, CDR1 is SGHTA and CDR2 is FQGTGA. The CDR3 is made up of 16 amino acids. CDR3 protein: CASSSGLAGVNGELFF. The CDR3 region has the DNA TGTGCCAGCAGCTCGGGACTAGCGGGAGTTAACGGGGAGCTGTTTTTT.

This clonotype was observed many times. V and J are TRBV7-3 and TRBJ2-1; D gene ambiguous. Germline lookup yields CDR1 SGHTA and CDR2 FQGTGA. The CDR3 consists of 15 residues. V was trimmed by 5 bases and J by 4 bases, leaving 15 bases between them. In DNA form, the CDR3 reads TGTGCCAGCAGCATCGTAATAGCAGATTACAATGAGCAGTTCTTC. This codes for CASSIVIADYNEQFF.

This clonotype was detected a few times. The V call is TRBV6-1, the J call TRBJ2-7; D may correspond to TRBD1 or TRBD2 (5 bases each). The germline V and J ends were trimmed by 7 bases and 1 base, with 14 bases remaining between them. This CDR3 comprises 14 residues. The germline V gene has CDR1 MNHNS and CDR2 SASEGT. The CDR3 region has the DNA TGTGCCAGCAACTACCGGGACGGATCCTACGAGCAGTACGTC. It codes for CASNYRDGSYEQYV.

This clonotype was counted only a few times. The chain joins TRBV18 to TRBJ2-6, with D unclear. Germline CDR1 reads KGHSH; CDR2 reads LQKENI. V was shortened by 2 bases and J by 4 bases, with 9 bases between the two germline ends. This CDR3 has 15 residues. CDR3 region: CASSPYQMGANVLTF. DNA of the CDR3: TGTGCCAGCTCACCATACCAAATGGGGGCCAACGTCCTGACTTTC.

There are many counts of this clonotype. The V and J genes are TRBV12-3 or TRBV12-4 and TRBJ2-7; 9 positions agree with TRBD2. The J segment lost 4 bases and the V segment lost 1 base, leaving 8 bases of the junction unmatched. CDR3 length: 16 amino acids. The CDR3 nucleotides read TGTGCCAGCAGTTTAGGGTGGGCTAGCGGGGCTTACGAGCAGTACTTC. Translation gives CASSLGWASGAYEQYF.

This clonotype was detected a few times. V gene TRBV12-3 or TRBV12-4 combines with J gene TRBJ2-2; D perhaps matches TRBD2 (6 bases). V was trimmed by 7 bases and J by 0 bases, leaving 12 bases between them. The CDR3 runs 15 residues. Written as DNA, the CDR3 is TGTGCCAGCAAATCGGGGGATACGAACACCGGGGAGCTGTTTTTT. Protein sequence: CASKSGDTNTGELFF.

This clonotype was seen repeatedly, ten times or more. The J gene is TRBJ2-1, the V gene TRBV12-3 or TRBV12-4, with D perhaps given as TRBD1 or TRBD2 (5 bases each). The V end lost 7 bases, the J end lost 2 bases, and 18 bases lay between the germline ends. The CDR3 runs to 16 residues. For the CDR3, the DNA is TGTGCCAGCACCAACCGGGTGGGGGAAACCTACAATGAGCAGTTCTTC. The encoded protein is CASTNRVGETYNEQFF.

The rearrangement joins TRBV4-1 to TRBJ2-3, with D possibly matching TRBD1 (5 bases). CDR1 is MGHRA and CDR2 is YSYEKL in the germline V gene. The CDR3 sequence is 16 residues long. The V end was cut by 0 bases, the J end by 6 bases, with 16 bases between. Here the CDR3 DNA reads TGCGCCAGCAGCCAAGATAGGCTGGGGCTAAAGGATACGCAGTATTTT. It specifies CASSQDRLGLKDTQYF.

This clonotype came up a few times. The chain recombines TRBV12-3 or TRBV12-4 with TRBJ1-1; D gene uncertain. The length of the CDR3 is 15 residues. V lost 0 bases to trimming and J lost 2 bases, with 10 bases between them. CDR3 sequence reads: CASSLAVTVNTEAFF. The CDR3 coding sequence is TGTGCCAGCAGTTTAGCGGTAACAGTTAACACTGAAGCTTTCTTT.